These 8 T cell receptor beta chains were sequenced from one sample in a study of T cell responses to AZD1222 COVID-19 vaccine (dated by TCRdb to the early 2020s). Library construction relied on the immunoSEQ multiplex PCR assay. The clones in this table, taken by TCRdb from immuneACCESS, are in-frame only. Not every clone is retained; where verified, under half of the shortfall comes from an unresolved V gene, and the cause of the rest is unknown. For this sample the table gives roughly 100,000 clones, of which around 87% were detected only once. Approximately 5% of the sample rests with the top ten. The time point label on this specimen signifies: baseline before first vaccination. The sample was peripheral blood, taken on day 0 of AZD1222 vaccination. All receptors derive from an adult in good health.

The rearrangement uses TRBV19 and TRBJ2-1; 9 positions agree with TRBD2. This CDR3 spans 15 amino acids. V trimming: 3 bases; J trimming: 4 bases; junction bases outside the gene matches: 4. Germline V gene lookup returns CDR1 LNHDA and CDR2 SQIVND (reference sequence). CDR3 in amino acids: CASSISSGVYNEQFF. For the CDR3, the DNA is TGTGCCAGTAGTATCTCTAGCGGGGTGTACAATGAGCAGTTCTTC.

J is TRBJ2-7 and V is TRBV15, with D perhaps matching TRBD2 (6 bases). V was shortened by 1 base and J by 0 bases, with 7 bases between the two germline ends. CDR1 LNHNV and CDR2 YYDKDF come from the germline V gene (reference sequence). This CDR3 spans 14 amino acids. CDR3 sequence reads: CATSRGGDSYEQYF. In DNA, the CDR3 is TGTGCCACCAGCAGAGGGGGGGACTCCTACGAGCAGTACTTC.

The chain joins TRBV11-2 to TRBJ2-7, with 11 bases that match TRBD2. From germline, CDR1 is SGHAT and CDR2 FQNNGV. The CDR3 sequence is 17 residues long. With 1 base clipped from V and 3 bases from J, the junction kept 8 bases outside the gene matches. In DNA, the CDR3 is TGTGCCAGCAGCTTAGGGGGACTAGCGGACAAAGTCTACGAGCAGTACTTC. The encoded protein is CASSLGGLADKVYEQYF.

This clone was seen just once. Here the CDR3 reads CASKREGGYNEQFF. The CDR3 DNA is TGTGCCAGCAAGCGGGAGGGCGGTTACAATGAGCAGTTCTTC. This chain connects TRBV27 to TRBJ2-1, with 10 positions matching TRBD2. This CDR3 has 14 amino acids. CDR1 is MNHEY and CDR2 is SMNVEV in the germline V gene (reference sequence). With 7 bases clipped from V and 4 bases from J, the junction kept 4 bases outside the gene matches.

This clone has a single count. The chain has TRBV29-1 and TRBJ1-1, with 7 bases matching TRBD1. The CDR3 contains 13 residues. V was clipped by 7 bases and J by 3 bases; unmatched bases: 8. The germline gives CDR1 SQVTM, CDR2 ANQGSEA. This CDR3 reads CSATDRADTEAFF. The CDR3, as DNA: TGCAGCGCTACAGACAGGGCCGACACTGAAGCTTTCTTT.

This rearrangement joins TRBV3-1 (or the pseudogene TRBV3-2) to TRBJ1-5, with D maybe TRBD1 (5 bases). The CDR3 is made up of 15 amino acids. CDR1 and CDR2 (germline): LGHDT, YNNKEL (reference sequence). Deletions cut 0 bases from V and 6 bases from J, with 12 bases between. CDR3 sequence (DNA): TGTGCCAGCAGCCAAGATCTGGGGGGACCTCAGCCCCAGCATTTT. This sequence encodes CASSQDLGGPQPQHF.

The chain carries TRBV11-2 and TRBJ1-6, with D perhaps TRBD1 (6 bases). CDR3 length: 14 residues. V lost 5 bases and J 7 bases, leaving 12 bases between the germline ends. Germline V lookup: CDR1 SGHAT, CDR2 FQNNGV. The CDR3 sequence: CASSLDRKNSPLHF. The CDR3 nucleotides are TGTGCCAGCAGCCTTGACAGGAAAAATTCACCCCTCCACTTT.

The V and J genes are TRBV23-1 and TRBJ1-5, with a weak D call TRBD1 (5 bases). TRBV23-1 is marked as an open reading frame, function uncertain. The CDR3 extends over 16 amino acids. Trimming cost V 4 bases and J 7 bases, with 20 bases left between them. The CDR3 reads CASSPQGGAPGQPQHF. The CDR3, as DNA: TGCGCCAGCAGTCCGCAAGGAGGGGCGCCCGGACAGCCCCAGCATTTT.